A selection of T cell receptor beta chains follows, all from one sample in a study of CD8+ T cells in alopecia areata. Profiled with immunoSEQ multiplex PCR; TCRdb holds only in-frame clones, not every one. This table has 40,000 to 50,000 clones, 55% to 75% appearing once. The sequencing here drew on CD8+ T cells sorted from blood, taken at week 4, from a patient treated with tofacitinib. The receptors derive from a human donor with alopecia areata. Both conserved end residues are part of each CDR3. Rows give clone size only sometimes, using once, few, many, or a class for an expanded clone.

j_call v_call clone_size cdr3_aa
TRBJ2-1 TRBV6-5 once CASSYSERGNNEQFF
TRBJ1-2 TRBV7-9 . CASSADNYGYTF
TRBJ2-2 TRBV13 . CATEELAGGNTGELFF
TRBJ2-3 TRBV5-6 . CASSLVSRGEGTDTQYF
TRBJ1-2 TRBV29-1 few CSVDMGFYGYTF
TRBJ2-1 TRBV9 . CASSVDRTGGYNEQFF
TRBJ1-2 TRBV30 . CAWERGQYGYTF
TRBJ1-2 TRBV7-9 . CASSYDPGGLYGYTF
TRBJ2-5 TRBV5-6 . CASSQSGTSLQETQYF
TRBJ2-1 TRBV9 . CASSPLGWQYNEQFF
TRBJ2-2 TRBV5-6 once CASSSSTGELFF
TRBJ1-5 TRBV5-1 . CASSLGGVWNQPQHF
TRBJ2-1 TRBV10-3 . CAISEMSGNEQFF
TRBJ1-1 TRBV30 . CAWSVTSAEAFF
TRBJ2-1 TRBV29-1 . CSVERRNEQFF
TRBJ1-1 TRBV7-9 . CASSLLLEAFF
TRBJ2-7 TRBV27 few CASSSSGTAYEQYF
TRBJ2-7 TRBV9 . CASNSGTGAYEQYF
TRBJ2-7 TRBV11-2 few CASSLGHTAYEQYF
TRBJ2-7 TRBV11-2 . CASSSEVYEQYF
TRBJ2-7 TRBV30 . CAWRDSNYEQYF
TRBJ2-3 TRBV29-1 . CSASGTSSTDTQYF
TRBJ2-3 TRBV9 . CASSVGTRADTQYF
TRBJ2-3 TRBV29-1 . CSVRTSGMGYDTQYF
TRBJ2-1 TRBV7-6 few CASSWGQAEYNEQFF
TRBJ1-1 TRBV5-6 . CASSAKGAEAFF
TRBJ1-1 TRBV30 . CAWSVWGQLTEAFF
TRBJ2-3 TRBV9 . CASRTSGRNTDTQYF
TRBJ2-1 TRBV29-1 . CSVVFVSGGAYNEQFF
TRBJ2-1 TRBV4-2 . CASSQVDVSGNNEQFF
TRBJ2-5 TRBV27 . CASSILTSGGQETQYF
TRBJ2-3 TRBV27 . CASSISGGGFSTDTQYF
TRBJ2-3 TRBV7-9 . CASSGGLTDTQYF
TRBJ1-1 TRBV7-9 few CASSLAWIEGSGRNTEAFF
TRBJ2-1 TRBV15 . CATSRGTYNEQFF
TRBJ2-7 TRBV29-1 . CSVAGPMTYEQYF
TRBJ2-7 TRBV29-1 . CSAETIGGSAHSYEQYF
TRBJ2-1 TRBV14 . CASSRRQSYNEQFF
TRBJ2-5 TRBV28 . CASSDRGQETQYF
TRBJ1-2 TRBV19 . CASSLAYNYGYTF
TRBJ2-1 TRBV29-1 once CSAGGNEQFF
TRBJ2-7 TRBV29-1 few CSVAGTLTGTGNEQYF
TRBJ2-4 TRBV14 few CASSQGADFLQYF
TRBJ2-7 TRBV5-1 . CASSIRQDASEQYF
TRBJ1-5 TRBV4-3 . CASSQDLTGNQPQHF
TRBJ1-1 TRBV25-1 . CASSQTGGLSEAFF
TRBJ1-2 TRBV29-1 once CSGYLDRAYGYTF
TRBJ2-5 TRBV28 . CASSLDKRVQETQYF
TRBJ1-6 TRBV7-9 . CASSLGNSPLHF
TRBJ1-1 TRBV30 . CAWSGENTEAFF
TRBJ2-7 TRBV29-1 . CSVVGTGLNEQYF